These 4 T cell receptor beta chains share one sample of origin, sequenced in a study of cytomegalovirus exposure and HLA in healthy donors. Use of 60 Vbeta and 13 Jbeta primers characterized the PCR. Sequencing was performed with immunoSEQ multiplex PCR; in TCRdb, only in-frame clones are kept and a portion is missing. The data show 80,000 to 100,000 clones, with roughly 63% seen just once and 15% held by the top ten. The sequenced sample consisted of PBMCs. These TCRs come from a woman in her 40s in good health and CMV-seropositive.

This chain joins TRBV7-8 and TRBJ1-5; 8 bases map to TRBD1. The CDR3 loop spans 17 amino acids. Germline V gene lookup returns CDR1 SGHVS and CDR2 FQNEAQ. V shed 4 bases, J shed 0 bases, and the junction held 8 bases outside the gene matches. CDR3 in amino acids: CASSSKRTGLSNQPQHF. The DNA for the CDR3 is TGTGCCAGCAGCTCCAAGAGGACAGGGCTTAGCAATCAGCCCCAGCATTTT.

Concerning this clone itself: A junction end diverges from the germline sequence, so it may reflect a read error. This rearrangement joins TRBV6-1 to TRBJ1-1; D is perhaps TRBD1 (6 bases). The CDR3 totals 14 residues. Germline V gene lookup returns CDR1 MNHNS and CDR2 SASEGT. DNA of the CDR3: TGTGCCAGCACTGAAGGCTGGGCGAAGGGGGGGGCTTTCTTT. Amino acid sequence: CASTEGWAKGGAFF.

The chain links TRBV7-2 to TRBJ2-1; 9 bases are a match to TRBD2. This CDR3 contains 14 residues. Germline V lookup: CDR1 SGHTA, CDR2 FQGNSA. The junction had 5 bases not matched to a gene; V was cut back by 4 bases and J by 7 bases. In nucleotides, the CDR3 is TGTGCCAGCAGCTGGGGCGGGGGGGATAATGAGCAGTTCTTC. Residues: CASSWGGGDNEQFF.

The chain combines TRBV10-3 with TRBJ2-1, with D possibly being TRBD2 (5 bases). V lost 0 bases, J lost 12 bases, and 18 bases lay in between. The CDR3 is 15 residues long. The V gene's germline CDR1 is ENHRY and CDR2 SYGVKD. CDR3: CAISESRGEPVRQFF. Written as DNA, the CDR3 is TGTGCCATCAGTGAGTCTCGGGGAGAACCCGTGAGGCAGTTCTTC.